This TCR beta chain was identified during a study of identifying expanded T cells in peripheral blood. As to this clone: Its cognate antigen is unknown.

Healthy donors had no documented immune events, such as infections, while sampled. Assay: immunoSEQ multiplex PCR; the TCRdb copy retains only in-frame clones and omits some. The repertoire consists of about 82,000 clones, with around nine tenths occurring once and the leading ten covering 7.3%. Losses at the gene ends were 4 bases for V and 5 bases for J; bases not matched to a gene: 11. The CDR3 has 18 amino acids. Germline CDR1 is SNHLY and CDR2 is FYNNEI. Study results and caveats: Clone count variance between approximately 2-week samples rose with total template count. Over approximately two and four weeks, about 15 and 18 clones changed, versus roughly 1.2 between replicates.

The TCR comes from a person aged 18 to 70 in good health. The chain links TRBV2 to TRBJ2-1, with 13 bases fitting TRBD2. The sequenced sample was blood. The CDR3 protein is CASSGGLAGEPPHNEQFF. For the CDR3, the DNA is TGTGCCAGCAGTGGCGGACTAGCGGGGGAGCCTCCTCACAATGAGCAGTTCTTC.